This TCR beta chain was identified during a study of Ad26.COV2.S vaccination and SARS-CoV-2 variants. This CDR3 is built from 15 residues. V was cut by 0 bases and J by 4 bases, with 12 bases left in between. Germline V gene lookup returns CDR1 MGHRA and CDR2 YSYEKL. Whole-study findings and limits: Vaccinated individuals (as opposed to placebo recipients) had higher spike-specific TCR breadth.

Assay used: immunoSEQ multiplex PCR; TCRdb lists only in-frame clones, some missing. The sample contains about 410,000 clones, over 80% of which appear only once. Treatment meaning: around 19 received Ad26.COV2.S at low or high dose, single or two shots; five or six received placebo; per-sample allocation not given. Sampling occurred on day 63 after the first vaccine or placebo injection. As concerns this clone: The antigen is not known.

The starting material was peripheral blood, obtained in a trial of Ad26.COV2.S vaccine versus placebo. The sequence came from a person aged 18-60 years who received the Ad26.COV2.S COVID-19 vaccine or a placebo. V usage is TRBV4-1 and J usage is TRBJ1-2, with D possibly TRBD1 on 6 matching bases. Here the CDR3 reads CASSQEGGRGYGYTF. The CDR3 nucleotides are TGCGCCAGCAGCCAAGAGGGGGGGCGCGGCTATGGCTACACCTTC.